This entry features one T cell receptor (beta chain) sequence. Its target is not known. This entry comes from a study of T cell repertoires in aging, cancer and after chemotherapy. On the study more broadly: Donor ages fell into six groups from 30 or younger up to 70 or older. Patients with glioblastoma brain tumors were sampled before and after temozolomide-based therapy.

A mixed TRB-A/B primer pool amplified rearranged TRB by multiplex touch-down PCR. TCRdb re-derived calls from the multiplex PCR reads in MiXCR, one entry per CDR3 protein. In the table there are 400 to 450 distinct CDR3 sequences, 25% to 30% of which are singletons. Study-wide results and limits: Loss of evenness, beyond lost richness, contributed to age-related TCR diversity decline in cancer patients. No conclusions about immunological memory after chemotherapy can be drawn from the repertoire data.

TCR beta rearrangements were amplified from peripheral blood genomic DNA. CDR3 length: 11 amino acids. In germline, CDR1 is DFQATT, CDR2 SNEGSKA (reference sequence). The sequence came from a human donor with a solid tumor. The sequenced sample consisted of blood. The rearrangement uses TRBV20-1 and TRBJ2-7; 8 nucleotides agree with TRBD2. The CDR3 loop reads CSSGGASEQYF. Here the CDR3 DNA reads TGCTCTTCCGGGGGGGCTAGTGAGCAGTACTTC.